The T cell receptor beta chain described here comes from a study of cytotoxic CD8 clonotypes in ibrutinib-treated CLL. Only in-frame clones appear in the TCRdb table, and some are missing; sequencing was by immunoSEQ multiplex PCR. The sample includes about 86,000 clones, around 84% of them seen just once. The CDR3 has 13 residues. With V trimmed by 7 bases and J by 3 bases, 1 base remained unmatched. Germline values: CDR1 MNHEY, CDR2 SMNVEV (reference sequence). Overall study findings and caveats: Clonality was higher at ibrutinib response and returned toward baseline at progression.

With regard to this clone: Its antigen is as yet unknown.

This TCR was recovered from a human donor with chronic lymphocytic leukemia. Sequencing used PBMCs, obtained before ibrutinib treatment. The V gene is TRBV27, the J gene TRBJ1-4; 8 bases fit TRBD1. CDR3 amino acids: CASTDRANEKLFF. The CDR3 nucleotides are TGTGCCAGCACGGACAGGGCTAATGAAAAACTGTTTTTT.